This T cell receptor beta chain was captured by sequencing in a study of cytomegalovirus exposure and HLA in healthy donors. Between the trimmed V and J ends, which lost 2 bases and 7 bases, there was a span of 8 bases. The CDR3 has 13 residues. Germline V CDR1 and CDR2: SGHVS, FNYEAQ. The PCR made use of 60 Vbeta and 13 Jbeta primers. Here immunoSEQ multiplex PCR was the method, and the copy in TCRdb shows in-frame clones only, minus some. The sample holds 120,000 to 150,000 clones, roughly four fifths seen once. This TCR was recovered from a woman aged 40 to 50 in good health and CMV-seronegative. The V call is TRBV7-6, the J call TRBJ2-2; D possibly corresponds to TRBD2 (6 bases). Input material: PBMCs. CDR3 protein: CASSLLRGGELFF. CDR3 sequence (DNA): TGTGCCAGCAGCTTATTGCGGGGCGGGGAGCTGTTTTTT.